These T cell receptor beta chains were read from a single sample in a study of T cells in localized non-small cell lung cancer. Clones were sequenced by immunoSEQ multiplex PCR, and TCRdb holds only the in-frame ones, with some missing. The table shows tens of thousands of clones, with 80% to 90% occurring only once. Material: peripheral blood, obtained before any cancer treatment. The origin of the receptors is a woman aged 40 to 75 with stage I lung adenocarcinoma. The CDR3 runs from the conserved cysteine through the conserved F or W. Fields, in order: clone size, D gene, V gene, J gene, CDR3 protein, CDR3 DNA. D genes are given only for firm matches. Where a row states a size, it is once, few, many or the class of an expanded clone; other rows omit it.

>NA|TRBD2|TRBV9|TRBJ2-3
CASSISGTGTDTQYF
TGTGCCAGCAGCATTAGCGGGACGGGCACAGATACGCAGTATTTT
>NA|NA|TRBV4-1|TRBJ1-4
CASSSQQGDEKLFF
TGCGCCAGCAGCTCCCAGCAAGGGGATGAAAAACTGTTTTTT
>NA|TRBD2|TRBV6-5|TRBJ2-1
CASSYQAGTYNEQFF
TGTGCCAGCAGTTACCAAGCGGGAACCTACAATGAGCAGTTCTTC
>few|TRBD1|TRBV5-1|TRBJ2-7
CASSLGTGTYEQYF
TGCGCCAGCAGCTTGGGGACAGGGACCTACGAGCAGTACTTC
>once|NA|TRBV7-7|TRBJ2-5
CASSTGPAQETQYF
TGTGCTAGCAGCACCGGTCCGGCCCAAGAGACCCAGTACTTC
>NA|NA|TRBV21-1|TRBJ2-6
CASSCNGQAVSVSGANVLTF
TGTGCCAGCAGCTGTAACGGGCAGGCGGTTTCGGTCTCTGGGGCCAACGTCCTGACTTTC
>few|TRBD2|TRBV14|TRBJ2-1
CASSHLAGGDEQFF
TGTGCCAGCAGCCACCTAGCGGGGGGTGACGAGCAGTTCTTC
>NA|NA|TRBV21-1|TRBJ2-5
CASSDPGRTGGRETQYF
TGTGCCAGCAGCGACCCGGGGCGGACAGGGGGCCGAGAGACCCAGTACTTC
>once|NA|TRBV6-6|TRBJ1-1
CASRGVDRNTEAFF
TGTGCCAGCAGGGGTGTGGACAGGAACACTGAAGCTTTCTTT
>few|NA|TRBV20-1|TRBJ1-1
CSAWENTEAFF
TGCAGTGCTTGGGAGAACACTGAAGCTTTCTTT
>NA|TRBD2|TRBV30|TRBJ2-1
CAWSPREAGNEQFF
TGTGCCTGGAGCCCGCGGGAGGCCGGCAATGAGCAGTTCTTC
>NA|NA|TRBV18|TRBJ1-1
CASSPTPADTEAFF
TGTGCCAGCTCACCCACCCCTGCGGACACTGAAGCTTTCTTT
>NA|NA|TRBV11-2|TRBJ1-4
CASSREGEKLFF
TGTGCCAGCAGCAGGGAGGGGGAAAAACTGTTTTTT
>NA|NA|TRBV7-2|TRBJ2-2
CASRRDTGELFF
TGTGCCAGCAGAAGGGACACCGGGGAGCTGTTTTTT
>NA|NA|TRBV30|TRBJ2-5
CAWRYREETQYF
TGTGCCTGGAGGTACAGGGAAGAGACCCAGTACTTC
>NA|TRBD1|TRBV5-1|TRBJ1-2
CASRTGDGYTF
TGCGCCAGCAGGACAGGGGATGGCTACACCTTC
>NA|NA|TRBV6-5|TRBJ2-2
CASSPWTAPTGELFF
TGTGCCAGCAGCCCATGGACAGCACCCACCGGGGAGCTGTTTTTT
>NA|NA|TRBV7-2|TRBJ2-2
CASSPTGTQTGELFF
TGTGCCAGCAGCCCGACAGGGACTCAAACCGGGGAGCTGTTTTTT
>NA|NA|TRBV5-1|TRBJ1-4
CASSLGSGAGNEKLFF
TGCGCCAGCAGCTTGGGGTCCGGGGCCGGTAATGAAAAACTGTTTTTT
>NA|NA|TRBV18|TRBJ2-7
CASSPLSATDEQYF
TGTGCCAGCTCACCCCTGTCGGCAACGGACGAGCAGTACTTC
>NA|NA|TRBV28|TRBJ2-5
CASSSRRGFQETQYF
TGTGCCAGCAGTTCACGCCGGGGGTTTCAAGAGACCCAGTACTTC
>NA|NA|TRBV4-1|TRBJ2-7
CASSQDFRASSYEQYF
TGCGCCAGCAGCCAAGATTTCAGGGCGAGCTCCTACGAGCAGTACTTC
>NA|TRBD1|TRBV5-6|TRBJ2-7
CASSRLDRYEQYF
TGTGCCAGCAGCCGACTGGACAGGTACGAGCAGTACTTC
>NA|NA|TRBV6-5|TRBJ1-4
CASSLDISSNEKLFF
TGTGCCAGCAGTCTGGACATATCGTCTAATGAAAAACTGTTTTTT
>NA|TRBD1|TRBV6-5|TRBJ1-1
CASSRQGLTEAFF
TGTGCCAGCAGTAGACAGGGTTTAACTGAAGCTTTCTTT
>NA|NA|TRBV4-1|TRBJ2-7
CASSQDPTPSLYEQYF
TGCGCCAGCAGCCAAGATCCCACTCCTTCCCTCTACGAGCAGTACTTC
>NA|NA|TRBV30|TRBJ2-1
CAWKGQGHGEQFF
TGTGCCTGGAAGGGTCAGGGGCATGGTGAGCAGTTCTTC
>NA|NA|TRBV7-9|TRBJ1-4
CASSFGDSGEKLFF
TGTGCCAGCAGCTTCGGCGACTCCGGCGAAAAACTGTTTTTT
>NA|TRBD1|TRBV12-5|TRBJ1-2
CASGPGQGPYGYTF
TGTGCTAGTGGGCCAGGACAGGGTCCTTATGGCTACACCTTC
>NA|NA|TRBV6-4|TRBJ2-7
CASSYGPGPPTYEQYF
TGTGCCAGCAGTTACGGGCCCGGCCCACCCACCTACGAGCAGTACTTC
>NA|TRBD1|TRBV12-5|TRBJ1-4
CASGLAGKGQGTNEKLFF
TGTGCTAGTGGTTTGGCCGGTAAGGGACAGGGGACTAATGAAAAACTGTTTTTT
>NA|TRBD2|TRBV5-1|TRBJ2-5
CASSVGTSGRKETQYF
TGCGCCAGCAGCGTGGGGACTAGCGGGAGAAAAGAGACCCAGTACTTC
>NA|TRBD1|TRBV6-5|TRBJ1-2
CASSWTGGDGYTF
TGTGCCAGCAGTTGGACAGGGGGAGATGGCTACACCTTC
>NA|TRBD2|TRBV4-1|TRBJ2-7
CASSQVEASGRASSYEQYF
TGCGCCAGCAGCCAAGTTGAAGCTAGCGGGAGGGCCAGCTCCTACGAGCAGTACTTC
>NA|TRBD2|TRBV14|TRBJ2-7
CASSRSGGDYEQYF
TGTGCCAGCAGCCGTAGCGGGGGAGACTACGAGCAGTACTTC
>NA|TRBD2|TRBV7-3|TRBJ2-3
CASSPGLAGFTDTQYF
TGTGCCAGCAGCCCGGGACTAGCGGGATTCACAGATACGCAGTATTTT
>NA|NA|TRBV5-4|TRBJ2-3
CASSLDYYTDTQYF
TGTGCCAGCAGCTTGGACTACTACACAGATACGCAGTATTTT
>NA|TRBD1|TRBV7-3|TRBJ2-2
CASSRDRQFGELFF
TGTGCCAGCAGCCGGGACAGGCAGTTCGGGGAGCTGTTTTTT
>NA|NA|TRBV9|TRBJ2-1
CASSVAPPDEQFF
TGTGCCAGCAGCGTAGCCCCTCCGGATGAGCAGTTCTTC
>once|TRBD1|TRBV6-1|TRBJ2-2
CASSESTGGYTGELFF
TGTGCCAGCAGTGAATCGACAGGGGGCTACACCGGGGAGCTGTTTTTT
>once|TRBD1|TRBV27|TRBJ2-1
CASSAGQGSNEQFF
TGTGCCAGCAGTGCGGGACAGGGGAGCAATGAGCAGTTCTTC
>once|NA|TRBV19|TRBJ1-1
CASSRTQVNTEAFF
TGTGCCAGTAGCCGGACCCAGGTGAACACTGAAGCTTTCTTT
>NA|NA|TRBV6-6|TRBJ1-6
CASSPGHSKDSPLHF
TGTGCCAGCAGCCCCGGACACTCTAAGGATTCACCCCTCCACTTT
>NA|NA|TRBV18|TRBJ2-6
CASSPWTARSGANVLTF
TGTGCCAGCTCACCTTGGACAGCTCGATCTGGGGCCAACGTCCTGACTTTC
>NA|NA|TRBV5-4|TRBJ1-4
CASSENRGLNEKLFF
TGTGCCAGCAGCGAGAACCGGGGCCTTAATGAAAAACTGTTTTTT
>NA|NA|TRBV11-2|TRBJ1-2
CASSQIPKDGYTF
TGTGCCAGCAGCCAGATACCAAAGGATGGCTACACCTTC
>NA|NA|TRBV11-2|TRBJ2-7
CASSLVTGTEQYF
TGTGCCAGCAGCTTAGTTACAGGGACCGAGCAGTACTTC
>NA|NA|TRBV5-6|TRBJ2-7
CASSLGADYEQYF
TGTGCCAGCAGCTTGGGGGCCGACTACGAGCAGTACTTC
>NA|NA|TRBV18|TRBJ1-1
CASSPPSRGNTEAFF
TGTGCCAGCTCACCACCCTCCAGGGGAAACACTGAAGCTTTCTTT
>NA|NA|TRBV7-2|TRBJ1-5
CASSQFQGQQPQHF
TGTGCCAGCAGCCAATTTCAGGGGCAACAGCCCCAGCATTTT
>few|TRBD1|TRBV9|TRBJ2-3
CASSASGTGTDTQYF
TGTGCCAGCAGCGCATCCGGGACAGGGACAGATACGCAGTATTTT